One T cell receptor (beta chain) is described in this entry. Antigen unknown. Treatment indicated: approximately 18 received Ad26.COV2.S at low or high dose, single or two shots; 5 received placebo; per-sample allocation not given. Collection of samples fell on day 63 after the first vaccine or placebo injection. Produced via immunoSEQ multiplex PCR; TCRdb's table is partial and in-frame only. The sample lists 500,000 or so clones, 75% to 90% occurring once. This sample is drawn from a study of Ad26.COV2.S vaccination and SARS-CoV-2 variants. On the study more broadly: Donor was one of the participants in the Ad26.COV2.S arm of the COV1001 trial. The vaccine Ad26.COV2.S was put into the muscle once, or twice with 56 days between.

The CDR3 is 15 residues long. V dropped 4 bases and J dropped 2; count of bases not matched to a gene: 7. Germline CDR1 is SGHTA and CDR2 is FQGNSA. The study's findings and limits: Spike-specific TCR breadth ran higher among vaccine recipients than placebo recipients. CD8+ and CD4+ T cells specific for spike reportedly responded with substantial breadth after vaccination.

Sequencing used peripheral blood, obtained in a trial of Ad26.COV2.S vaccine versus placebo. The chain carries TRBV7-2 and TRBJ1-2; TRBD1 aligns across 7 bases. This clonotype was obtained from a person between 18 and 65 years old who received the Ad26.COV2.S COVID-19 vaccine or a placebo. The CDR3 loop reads CASSWALQGNYGYTF. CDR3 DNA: TGTGCCAGCAGCTGGGCCCTACAGGGGAACTATGGCTACACCTTC.